Sequencing of this T cell receptor (beta chain) was carried out in a study of blood T cell repertoires in COVID-19. V shed 3 bases, J shed 4 bases, and the junction held 5 bases outside the gene matches. The germline CDR1 and CDR2 sequences are LNHDA and SQIVND (reference sequence). The CDR3 sequence is 14 residues long. Sequenced by immunoSEQ multiplex PCR; TCRdb stores in-frame clones only, minus some. The sample includes fewer than 350,000 clones, 65% to 90% of them seen just once. As concerns this clone: The same CDR3 can be traced to other DNA sequences in this sample.

The sequencing input was peripheral blood. The clonotype comes from a woman aged 70 to 79 with COVID-19, enrolled during active disease. This rearrangement joins TRBV19 to TRBJ1-1, with 7 bases that match TRBD1. The CDR3 nucleotides read TGTGCCAGTAGTATCCTGACAGGGAGCACTGAAGCTTTCTTT. It translates to CASSILTGSTEAFF.